These 28 T cell receptor beta chains originate from one sample sequenced in a study of blood T cell repertoires in COVID-19. TCRdb's copy holds only in-frame clones and misses some; the assay was immunoSEQ multiplex PCR. This table has over 100,000 clones, approximately 80% appearing once. Source material: peripheral blood. Every receptor here comes from a man between 60 and 75 years old with acute or convalescent COVID-19.

Only one count was recorded for this clone. This chain connects TRBV19 to TRBJ2-3, with D perhaps matching TRBD1 (6 bases). Trimming took 5 bases from V and 2 from J, leaving 14 bases between them. This CDR3 is 15 amino acids long. Germline CDR1 and CDR2: LNHDA and SQIVND (reference sequence). The CDR3 reads CASSLQGILTDTQYF. The CDR3, as DNA: TGTGCCAGTAGTCTACAGGGTATCCTCACAGATACGCAGTATTTT.

The chain carries TRBV5-1 and TRBJ1-1; 12 bases are a match to TRBD1. Germline V CDR1 and CDR2: SGHRS, YFSETQ. This CDR3 has 15 residues. Trimming removed 4 bases from V and 4 bases from J; junction bases left unmatched: 5. CDR3 region: CASSLGTGGGTEAFF. The CDR3 DNA reads TGCGCCAGCAGCCTGGGGACAGGGGGCGGCACTGAAGCTTTCTTT.

The chain links TRBV11-3 to TRBJ2-7; possibly TRBD1 for D (6 bases). From germline, CDR1 is SGHNT and CDR2 YENEEA. With 5 bases removed from V and 2 bases from J, the gap between germline ends came to 13 bases. This CDR3 contains 14 residues. CDR3 sequence reads: CASSPRDIAYEQYF. The CDR3 nucleotides are TGTGCCAGCAGCCCCCGGGACATAGCCTACGAGCAGTACTTC.

The chain employs TRBV7-3 and TRBJ1-1, with D uncertain. Germline V lookup: CDR1 SGHTA, CDR2 FQGTGA. The CDR3 runs to 13 residues. V was shortened by 6 bases and J by 1 base, with 9 bases between the two germline ends. In DNA, the CDR3 is TGTGCCAGCAGACAAACAGCGAACACTGAAGCTTTCTTT. Its protein product is CASRQTANTEAFF.

This rearrangement joins TRBV28 to TRBJ1-6, with 8 bases identical to TRBD1. Germline assignment: CDR1 MDHEN and CDR2 SYDVKM. J lost 16 bases, V lost 2 bases, and 10 bases had no gene match. CDR3 size: 14 residues. The CDR3 DNA follows: TGTGCCAGCAGTTTAACCCCCCGGACAGGGTTACTCCACTTT. Translating gives CASSLTPRTGLLHF.

V is TRBV6-5 and J is TRBJ1-1; perhaps TRBD1 as D (6 bases). V gave up 7 bases and J gave up 6 bases, with 18 bases separating them. Germline lookup yields CDR1 MNHEY and CDR2 SVGAGI. This CDR3 contains 14 residues. The CDR3 DNA sequence: TGTGCCAGCATAGGGGGGGGGCGAAGGGCTGAAGCTTTCTTT. It codes for CASIGGGRRAEAFF.

The rearrangement joins TRBV6-5 to TRBJ2-7, with 9 positions matching TRBD1. Germline V gene sequence: CDR1 MNHEY, CDR2 SVGAGI. The CDR3 is 14 amino acids. V lost 7 bases to trimming and J lost 2 bases; unmatched junction nucleotides: 6. The CDR3 reads CASTRDREAYEQYF. The CDR3 nucleotides are TGTGCCAGCACCCGGGACAGGGAGGCCTACGAGCAGTACTTC.

The chain uses TRBV5-1 and TRBJ2-7, with TRBD1 matching 11 bases. V dropped 1 base and J dropped 9; count of bases not matched to a gene: 9. CDR3 length: 15 amino acids. CDR1 and CDR2 from the germline V gene are SGHRS and YFSETQ. The CDR3 spells CASSLRAGQGAAQYF. CDR3 sequence (DNA): TGCGCCAGCAGCTTGAGGGCCGGACAGGGGGCTGCGCAGTACTTC.

The chain is built from TRBV15 and TRBJ2-1; the match to TRBD2 covers 8 bases. CDR1 and CDR2 from the germline V gene are LNHNV and YYDKDF (reference sequence). After removal of 5 bases from V and 4 bases from J, the junction contained 10 bases not matched to a gene. The CDR3 covers 16 residues. CDR3 nucleotide sequence: TGTGCCACCAGCGGGACTAGGAGGGTTGGGTACAATGAGCAGTTCTTC. It encodes CATSGTRRVGYNEQFF.

This clone was found a few times. The chain is built from TRBV6-5 and TRBJ1-6; possibly TRBD1 for D (6 bases). V was pared by 6 bases and J by 5 bases, with 14 bases between. The CDR3 covers 15 residues. The germline CDR1 and CDR2 sequences are MNHEY and SVGAGI. The CDR3 reads CASRGDRTDNSPLHF. CDR3 sequence (DNA): TGTGCCAGCAGGGGAGACAGGACAGATAATTCACCCCTCCACTTT.

J is TRBJ1-3 and V is TRBV2, with 10 nucleotides matching TRBD1. The V segment lost 8 bases and the J segment 8 bases; nucleotides outside the gene matches: 12. CDR3 length: 15 residues. Per the germline V gene, CDR1 is SNHLY and CDR2 is FYNNEI. In nucleotides, the CDR3 is TGTGCCAGCCGCCCGGGACAGGGGACCGGAGACACCATATATTTT. Protein sequence: CASRPGQGTGDTIYF.

V gene TRBV7-6 combines with J gene TRBJ2-1; possibly TRBD1 for D (5 bases). Germline loops: CDR1 SGHVS, CDR2 FNYEAQ. The CDR3 extends over 15 amino acids. With 0 bases removed from V and 6 bases from J, the gap between germline ends came to 12 bases. The CDR3, as DNA: TGTGCCAGCAGCTTAGCCCGAGACAGTCCCAATGAGCAGTTCTTC. Protein: CASSLARDSPNEQFF.

CDR3 nucleotides: TGTGCCAGCAGTGAAAGGGCGGGGGGGCCCTGGAATGAGCAGTTCTTC. Its protein product is CASSERAGGPWNEQFF. V is TRBV6-1 and J is TRBJ2-1; 9 positions agree with TRBD2. CDR3 size: 16 residues. Germline values: CDR1 MNHNS, CDR2 SASEGT. V was clipped by 2 bases and J by 7 bases; unmatched bases: 9.

This clone was observed a handful of times. This chain connects TRBV18 to TRBJ2-1; possibly TRBD2 for D (5 bases). Germline CDR1 reads KGHSH; CDR2 reads LQKENI. The CDR3 is 15 residues long. The V end lost 6 bases, the J end lost 5 bases, and 17 bases lay between the germline ends. CDR3 sequence: CASSPKVASDNEQFF. DNA for the CDR3: TGTGCCAGCTCCCCGAAGGTAGCGAGCGACAATGAGCAGTTCTTC. Looking up the rest from reference TRBV18 and TRBJ2-1 gives the full variable domain: NAGVMQNPRHLVRRRGQEARLRCSPMKGHSHVYWYRQLPEEGLKFMVYLQKENIIDESGMPKERFSAEFPKEGPSILRIQQVVRGDSAAYFCASSPKVASDNEQFFGPGTRLTVL.

CDR3: CASRSGQISTDTQYF. CDR3 nucleotides: TGCGCCAGCAGGTCAGGACAGATTAGCACAGATACGCAGTATTTT. This chain joins TRBV5-1 and TRBJ2-3; possibly TRBD1 for D (6 bases). V lost 5 bases to trimming and J lost 0 bases, with 13 bases between them. CDR1 SGHRS and CDR2 YFSETQ come from the germline V gene. This CDR3 is 15 amino acids long.

This chain links TRBV2 with TRBJ1-2; no definite D call. Germline-derived CDR1 and CDR2 are SNHLY and FYNNEI. The CDR3 has 12 residues. The V gene lost 8 bases and the J gene lost 2 bases, with 9 bases spanning the gap. CDR3 in DNA: TGTGCCAGCGGCCAGGAAAACTATGGCTACACCTTC. As protein: CASGQENYGYTF. Filled out from reference TRBV2 and TRBJ1-2, the complete variable domain reads EPEVTQTPSHQVTQMGQEVILRCVPISNHLYFYWYRQILGQKVEFLVSFYNNEISEKSEIFDDQFSVERPDGSNFTLKIRSTKLEDSAMYFCASGQENYGYTFGSGTRLTVV.

The genes are TRBV7-8 and TRBJ1-4; D is unresolved. This CDR3 is 15 amino acids long. Per germline, CDR1 SGHVS and CDR2 FQNEAQ. V was trimmed by 1 base and J by 7 bases, leaving 13 bases between them. DNA for the CDR3: TGTGCCAGCAGCTTAGGGCCCTCGTCGGGTGAAAAACTGTTTTTT. The encoded protein is CASSLGPSSGEKLFF.

The rearrangement uses TRBV20-1 and TRBJ2-1; 11 nucleotides line up with TRBD1. The CDR3 is 14 amino acids. V lost 3 bases to trimming and J lost 8 bases; unmatched junction nucleotides: 6. Germline values: CDR1 DFQATT, CDR2 SNEGSKA (reference sequence). In DNA, the CDR3 is TGCAGTGCTAGTCCGGGACAGGGGGATGATGAGCAGTTCTTC. Encoded protein: CSASPGQGDDEQFF.

The chain uses TRBV27 and TRBJ2-7, with 7 bases lining up with TRBD1. Germline V CDR1 and CDR2: MNHEY, SMNVEV (reference sequence). This CDR3 is 14 amino acids long. V trimming: 4 bases; J trimming: 4 bases; junction bases outside the gene matches: 7. CDR3 DNA: TGTGCCAGCAGTTCAGGGGACAGAAAATACGAGCAGTACTTC. It translates to CASSSGDRKYEQYF.

A single count supports this clone. CDR3 protein: CASSYSSLRVGNYEQYF. As DNA, the CDR3 is TGTGCCAGCAGTTACTCCTCTCTCAGGGTGGGGAACTACGAGCAGTACTTC. The chain joins TRBV6-2 or TRBV6-3 to TRBJ2-7; perhaps TRBD1 as D (5 bases). This CDR3 spans 17 amino acids. V dropped 0 bases and J dropped 3 bases, with 18 bases sitting between them. The germline gives CDR1 MNHEY, CDR2 SVGEGT.

The sample holds a few counts of this clone. The genes are TRBV20-1 and TRBJ1-2; the match to TRBD1 covers 12 bases. This CDR3 spans 15 amino acids. Germline V gene sequence: CDR1 DFQATT, CDR2 SNEGSKA (reference sequence). The V gene end was trimmed by 6 bases and the J gene end by 7 bases; junction bases not matched to a gene: 12. The CDR3 DNA is TGCAGTGCCAGTAATCCGGGACAGGGGGCAAGTGGCTACACCTTC. Its protein product is CSASNPGQGASGYTF.

The gene calls are TRBV9 and TRBJ2-3; a weak D match, TRBD2 (5 bases). CDR3 size: 15 residues. Per the germline V gene, CDR1 is SGDLS and CDR2 is YYNGEE. V lost 2 bases and J 2 bases, leaving 12 bases between the germline ends. The CDR3 reads CASSVRSGSTDTQYF. CDR3 in DNA: TGTGCCAGCAGCGTCAGGAGCGGCTCCACAGATACGCAGTATTTT.

The chain is built from TRBV3-1 (or the pseudogene TRBV3-2) and TRBJ2-7; tentatively, D is TRBD2 (6 bases). Trimming removed 8 bases at V and 1 base at J, with 12 bases between. This CDR3 has 13 residues. CDR1 and CDR2 (germline): LGHDT, YNNKEL (reference sequence). The CDR3 DNA reads as TGTGCCAGCGGCGGGACGGATTCCTACGAGCAGTACTTC. Its translation is CASGGTDSYEQYF.

This chain connects TRBV29-1 to TRBJ2-7; D unclear. The germline V gene encodes CDR1 SQVTM and CDR2 ANQGSEA. This CDR3 contains 11 residues. Trimming cost V 4 bases and J 3 bases, with 7 bases left between them. The DNA for the CDR3 is TGCAGCGTTGTCAGGAACTACGAGCAGTACTTC. As protein: CSVVRNYEQYF.

The V and J genes are TRBV6-2 or TRBV6-3 and TRBJ2-5, with 10 bases aligning to TRBD2. The CDR3 has 16 amino acids. Losses at the gene ends were 4 bases for V and 2 bases for J; bases not matched to a gene: 7. The germline gives CDR1 MNHEY, CDR2 SVGEGT. As DNA, the CDR3 is TGTGCCAGCAGTTCCCTCGGGACTAGCGTACAAGAGACCCAGTACTTC. Translated, it gives CASSSLGTSVQETQYF.

This chain links TRBV4-3 with TRBJ2-2, with a weak D call TRBD2 (6 bases). Germline V gives CDR1 LGHNA, CDR2 YSLEER. V was trimmed by 1 base and J by 4 bases, leaving 13 bases between them. The CDR3 runs 16 residues. The CDR3 DNA reads TGCGCCAGCAGCCAAGGGGGCGGGATAGGCACCGGGGAGCTGTTTTTT. This translates into CASSQGGGIGTGELFF.

The chain joins TRBV7-9 to TRBJ1-1; 11 bases are shared with TRBD1. J gave up 11 bases and V 5 bases, and 7 bases lay outside the gene matches. Germline V lookup: CDR1 SEHNR, CDR2 FQNEAQ (reference sequence). CDR3 size: 13 residues. Here the CDR3 DNA reads TGTGCCAGCAGCACACGGGACAGGGGGAGGGCTTTCTTT. It codes for CASSTRDRGRAFF.

The chain carries TRBV19 and TRBJ2-1; D call uncertain. Germline values: CDR1 LNHDA, CDR2 SQIVND (reference sequence). The CDR3 contains 13 residues. V was pared by 3 bases and J by 4 bases, with 7 bases between. The CDR3 region has the DNA TGTGCCAGTAGTATCTCTAGGTACAATGAGCAGTTCTTC. This gives the protein CASSISRYNEQFF.